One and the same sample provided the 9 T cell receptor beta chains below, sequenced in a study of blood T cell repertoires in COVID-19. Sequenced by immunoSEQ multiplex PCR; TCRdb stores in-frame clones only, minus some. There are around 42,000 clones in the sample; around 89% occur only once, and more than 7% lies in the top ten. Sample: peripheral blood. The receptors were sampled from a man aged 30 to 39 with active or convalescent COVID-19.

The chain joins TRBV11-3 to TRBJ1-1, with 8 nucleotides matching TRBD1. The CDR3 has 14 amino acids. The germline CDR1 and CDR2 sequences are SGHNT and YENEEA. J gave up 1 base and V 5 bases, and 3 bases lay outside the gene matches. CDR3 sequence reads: CASSPGQGNTEAFF. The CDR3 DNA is TGTGCCAGCAGCCCCGGACAGGGGAACACTGAAGCTTTCTTT.

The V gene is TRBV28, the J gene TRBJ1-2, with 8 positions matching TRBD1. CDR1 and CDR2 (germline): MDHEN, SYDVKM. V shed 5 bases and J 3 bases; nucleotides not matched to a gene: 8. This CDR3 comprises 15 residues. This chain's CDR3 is CASSPLAGGYYGYTF. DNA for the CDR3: TGTGCCAGCAGTCCCCTGGCAGGGGGCTACTATGGCTACACCTTC.

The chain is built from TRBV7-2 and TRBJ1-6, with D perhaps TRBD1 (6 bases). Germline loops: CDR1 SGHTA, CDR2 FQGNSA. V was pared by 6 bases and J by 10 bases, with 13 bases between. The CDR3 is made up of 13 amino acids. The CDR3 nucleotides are TGTGCCAGCAGTCCCTCGGGGGGCTCACCCCTCCACTTT. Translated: CASSPSGGSPLHF.

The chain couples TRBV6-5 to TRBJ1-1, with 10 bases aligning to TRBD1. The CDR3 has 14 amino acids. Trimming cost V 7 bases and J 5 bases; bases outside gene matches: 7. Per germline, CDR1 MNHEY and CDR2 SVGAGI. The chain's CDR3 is CASMRGTGETEAFF. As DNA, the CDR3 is TGTGCCAGCATGAGGGGGACAGGGGAAACTGAAGCTTTCTTT.

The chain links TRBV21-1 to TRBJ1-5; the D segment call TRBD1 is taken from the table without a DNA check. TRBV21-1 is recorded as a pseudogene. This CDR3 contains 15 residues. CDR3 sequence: CASSRYRDTYQPQHF. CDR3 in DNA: TGTGCCAGCAGCCGTTACCGGGACACATATCAGCCCCAGCATTTT.

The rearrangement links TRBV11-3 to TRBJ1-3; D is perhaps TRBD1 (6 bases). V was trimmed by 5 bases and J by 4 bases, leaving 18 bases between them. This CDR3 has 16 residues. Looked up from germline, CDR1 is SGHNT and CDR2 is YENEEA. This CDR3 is CASSRTGTYPGNTIYF. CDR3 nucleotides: TGTGCCAGCAGCCGAACGGGGACATATCCGGGAAACACCATATATTTT.

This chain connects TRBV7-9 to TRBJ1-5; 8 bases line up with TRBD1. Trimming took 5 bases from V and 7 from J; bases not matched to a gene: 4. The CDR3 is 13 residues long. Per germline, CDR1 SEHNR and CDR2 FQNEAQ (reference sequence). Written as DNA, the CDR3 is TGTGCCAGCAGCACAGGGGGGCGGCAGCCCCAGCATTTT. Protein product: CASSTGGRQPQHF. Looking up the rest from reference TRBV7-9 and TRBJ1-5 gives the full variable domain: DTGVSQNPRHKITKRGQNVTFRCDPISEHNRLYWYRQTLGQGPEFLTYFQNEAQLEKSRLLSDRFSAERPKGSFSTLEIQRTEQGDSAMYLCASSTGGRQPQHFGDGTRLSIL.

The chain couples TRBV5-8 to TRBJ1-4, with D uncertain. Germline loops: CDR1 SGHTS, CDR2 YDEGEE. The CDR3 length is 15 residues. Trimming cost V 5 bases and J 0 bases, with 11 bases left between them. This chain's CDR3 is CASSPRPATNEKLFF. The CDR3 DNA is TGTGCCAGCAGTCCTCGTCCAGCAACTAATGAAAAACTGTTTTTT.

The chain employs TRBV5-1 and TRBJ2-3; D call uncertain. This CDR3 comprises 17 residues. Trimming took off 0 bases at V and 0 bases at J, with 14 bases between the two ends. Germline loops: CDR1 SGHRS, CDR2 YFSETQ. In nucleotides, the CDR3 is TGCGCCAGCAGCTTGGGTACTTCCCGCCCTAGCACAGATACGCAGTATTTT. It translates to CASSLGTSRPSTDTQYF.